What follows are 25 T cell receptor beta chains derived from one specimen sequenced in a study of regulatory T cells in long-lasting Graves disease. The time point here: newly diagnosed GD, antithyroid drugs for less than 3 months. From PBMCs, RNA was extracted and then used to make the TCR library. With iRepertoire HTBI primers and Arm-PCR of CDR3 regions, TCR beta libraries were built. TCRdb fed the multiplex PCR reads into MiXCR, producing one record per CDR3 protein. The sample contains 350,000 to 400,000 distinct CDR3 sequences, roughly a sixth of which appear only once. Sequencing used peripheral blood mononuclear cells (PBMCs), obtained at new diagnosis, from a patient treated with antithyroid drugs. Receptors originate from a female donor with Graves disease.

This clonotype was counted at least ten times. The chain joins TRBV6-2 or TRBV6-3 to TRBJ2-7, with D perhaps TRBD2 (6 bases). CDR1 and CDR2 from the germline V gene are MNHEY and SVGEGT. The CDR3 has 15 residues. V was pared by 6 bases and J by 3 bases, with 18 bases between. The CDR3: CASSYAFREYYEQYF. CDR3 DNA sequence: TGTGCCAGCAGCTACGCCTTCCGGGAGTACTACGAGCAGTACTTC.

Ten or more counts support this clonotype. J is TRBJ1-6 and V is TRBV5-1, with a tentative D call TRBD1 (5 bases). Germline CDR1 SGHRS, CDR2 YFSETQ. The CDR3 totals 15 residues. Trimming shortened V by 2 bases and J by 8 bases, and 14 bases separated the two germline ends. CDR3 loop: CASSFIARADSPLHF. DNA for the CDR3: TGCGCCAGCAGCTTTATCGCCAGGGCCGATTCACCCCTCCACTTT.

The chain recombines TRBV4-1 with TRBJ2-4; a weak D match, TRBD1 (7 bases). CDR1 is MGHRA, CDR2 YSYEKL, per germline. The CDR3 sequence is 17 residues long. Trimming shortened V by 1 base and J by 1 base, and 14 bases separated the two germline ends. The CDR3: CASSQVGGGLAKNIQYF. As DNA, the CDR3 is TGCGCCAGCAGCCAAGTCGGAGGGGGCCTCGCCAAAAACATTCAGTACTTC.

This clonotype was seen a few times. In DNA form, the CDR3 reads TGTGCCAGCAGCTTAGGCGACCTAGCCAAAAACATTCAGTACTTC. Encoded protein: CASSLGDLAKNIQYF. This rearrangement joins TRBV7-9 to TRBJ2-4; D remains ambiguous. Deletions cut 1 base from V and 0 bases from J, with 7 bases between. Germline loops: CDR1 SEHNR, CDR2 FQNEAQ (reference sequence). The CDR3 length is 15 residues.

This sequence joins TRBV9 and TRBJ2-2; TRBD1 aligns across 8 bases. Per germline, CDR1 SGDLS and CDR2 YYNGEE. The CDR3 spans 15 residues. V gave up 8 bases and J gave up 0 bases; unmatched junction bases: 6. This chain's CDR3 is CASSRGLPNTGELFF. The CDR3 DNA is TGTGCCAGTTCCAGGGGGCTCCCGAACACCGGGGAGCTGTTTTTT. Together with reference TRBV9 and TRBJ2-2, the CDR3 gives the full variable domain: DSGVTQTPKHLITATGQRVTLRCSPRSGDLSVYWYQQSLDQGLQFLIQYYNGEERAKGNILERFSAQQFPDLHSELNLSSLELGDSALYFCASSRGLPNTGELFFGEGSRLTVL.

This clonotype was picked up many times. This chain joins TRBV11-2 and TRBJ1-3; no clear D. There are 13 residues in the CDR3. Trimming removed 4 bases from V and 3 bases from J, with 7 bases in between. The germline gives CDR1 SGHAT, CDR2 FQNNGV. The CDR3 region has the DNA TGTGCCAGCAGCTCCTCAGTTGGAAACACCATATATTTT. It translates to CASSSSVGNTIYF.

This clonotype has at least ten counts. The rearrangement joins TRBV19 to TRBJ1-5; a weak D match, TRBD1 (6 bases). CDR3 length equals 15 residues. Germline V gene lookup returns CDR1 LNHDA and CDR2 SQIVND (reference sequence). Deletions cut 4 bases from V and 0 bases from J, with 10 bases between. The CDR3 DNA sequence: TGTGCCAGTAGTACCCAGGGGTATAGCAATCAGCCCCAGCATTTT. Its translation: CASSTQGYSNQPQHF.

This clonotype appeared a few times. V gene TRBV4-1 combines with J gene TRBJ2-4, with 10 bases aligning to TRBD1. V lost 4 bases, J lost 5 bases, and 5 bases stayed unmatched. CDR3 length: 15 amino acids. Germline values: CDR1 MGHRA, CDR2 YSYEKL. CDR3 sequence: CASSRGQGVQNIQYF. The CDR3 region has the DNA TGCGCCAGCAGCCGCGGACAGGGGGTCCAAAACATTCAGTACTTC.

The chain is built from TRBV2 and TRBJ1-1, with D perhaps TRBD1 (5 bases). Deletions cut 6 bases from V and 0 bases from J, with 14 bases between. This CDR3 is 15 amino acids long. Germline CDR1 is SNHLY and CDR2 is FYNNEI. The CDR3 DNA reads TGTGCCAGCAGCTTTAGACAGACCATGAACACTGAAGCTTTCTTT. Its protein is CASSFRQTMNTEAFF. The complete variable domain, with remaining parts taken from reference TRBV2 and TRBJ1-1, reads EPEVTQTPSHQVTQMGQEVILRCVPISNHLYFYWYRQILGQKVEFLVSFYNNEISEKSEIFDDQFSVERPDGSNFTLKIRSTKLEDSAMYFCASSFRQTMNTEAFFGQGTRLTVV.

This clonotype was picked up many times. The rearrangement joins TRBV20-1 to TRBJ2-5; D might be TRBD2 (6 bases). The CDR3 covers 17 residues. CDR1 and CDR2 from the germline V gene are DFQATT and SNEGSKA (reference sequence). Deletions cut 4 bases from V and 5 bases from J, with 26 bases between. In DNA, the CDR3 is TGCAGTGCTACCATGGGTGGCGGGGCCCTGCTGAGGGAGACCCAGTACTTC. Translated, it gives CSATMGGGALLRETQYF.

The chain employs TRBV6-2 or TRBV6-3 and TRBJ2-5; D unclear. This CDR3 has 12 amino acids. The germline gives CDR1 MNHEY, CDR2 SVGEGT. Deletions cut 6 bases from V and 4 bases from J, with 9 bases between. The DNA of the CDR3 is TGTGCCAGCAGGCCCGACCCAGAGACCCAGTACTTC. This codes for CASRPDPETQYF.

This clonotype was observed a handful of times. The V call is TRBV15, the J call TRBJ1-1, with 10 nucleotides matching TRBD1. The V segment lost 0 bases and the J segment 8 bases; nucleotides outside the gene matches: 9. The CDR3 has 16 residues. The germline gives CDR1 LNHNV, CDR2 YYDKDF (reference sequence). CDR3 sequence: CATSRDSTGGQGEAFF. CDR3 bases: TGTGCCACCAGCAGAGATTCGACAGGGGGCCAAGGAGAAGCTTTCTTT.

This clonotype was seen repeatedly, ten times or more. J is TRBJ2-7 and V is TRBV27, with D tentatively TRBD2 (5 bases). V was shortened by 3 bases and J by 4 bases, with 13 bases between the two germline ends. The CDR3 sequence is 14 residues long. CDR1 and CDR2 from the germline V gene are MNHEY and SMNVEV (reference sequence). The CDR3 DNA is TGTGCCAGCAGTTTCAGAGGGTTGGGTTACGAGCAGTACTTC. This sequence encodes CASSFRGLGYEQYF.

This clonotype was seen repeatedly, ten times or more. Here the CDR3 reads CASSLDLVSQLLYGYTF. The CDR3 DNA sequence: TGTGCCAGCAGCTTAGATCTAGTAAGCCAACTCCTCTATGGCTACACCTTC. The chain combines TRBV11-2 with TRBJ1-2; D is undetermined. Trimming took 0 bases from V and 4 from J, leaving 18 bases between them. The CDR3 has 17 amino acids. Germline V gene sequence: CDR1 SGHAT, CDR2 FQNNGV.

For this clonotype: A much larger clone lies one base from this, so it may be a read error. The V and J genes are TRBV28 and TRBJ1-1; D remains ambiguous. Per the germline V gene, CDR1 is MDHEN and CDR2 is SYDVKM. The V end was cut by 4 bases, the J end by 1 base, with 7 bases between. The length of the CDR3 is 13 residues. In nucleotides, the CDR3 is TGTGCCAGCAGTTGGCAGAGGAACACTGAAGCTTTCTTT. Translated: CASSWQRNTEAFF. Variable domain in full (rest from reference TRBV28 and TRBJ1-1): DVKVTQSSRYLVKRTGEKVFLECVQDMDHENMFWYRQDPGLGLRLIYFSYDVKMKEKGDIPEGYSVSREKKERFSLILESASTNQTSMYLCASSWQRNTEAFFGQGTRLTVV.

The chain employs TRBV9 and TRBJ1-3, with TRBD1 as a possible D gene (6 bases). V was shortened by 3 bases and J by 0 bases, with 13 bases between the two germline ends. The CDR3 is made up of 16 amino acids. CDR1 and CDR2 from the germline V gene are SGDLS and YYNGEE. The CDR3 sequence: CASSAGAGVSGNTIYF. In DNA, the CDR3 is TGTGCCAGCAGCGCGGGGGCAGGGGTCTCTGGAAACACCATATATTTT.

This clonotype came up many times. The rearrangement joins TRBV20-1 to TRBJ1-6; 7 bases are shared with TRBD1. J was trimmed by 8 bases and V by 3 bases; bases with no gene match: 4. The V gene's germline CDR1 is DFQATT and CDR2 SNEGSKA (reference sequence). This CDR3 region has 13 residues. The CDR3 spells CSARGTAYSPLHF. As DNA, the CDR3 is TGCAGTGCTAGGGGGACAGCGTATTCACCCCTCCACTTT.

This clonotype was counted many times. The chain couples TRBV3-1 to TRBJ2-7; no reliable D call. Trimming stripped 2 bases from V and 4 bases from J, with 9 bases between. Germline loops: CDR1 LGHDT, CDR2 YNNKEL (reference sequence). The CDR3 is made up of 13 amino acids. The DNA for the CDR3 is TGTGCCAGCAGCCAAACCGCAGAATACGAGCAGTACTTC. Amino acids: CASSQTAEYEQYF.

At least ten counts were recorded for this clonotype. The chain combines TRBV3-1 with TRBJ2-2, with 7 bases identical to TRBD2. Trimming removed 1 base from V and 5 bases from J; junction bases left unmatched: 4. Germline V lookup: CDR1 LGHDT, CDR2 YNNKEL (reference sequence). The CDR3 loop spans 15 amino acids. CDR3 sequence: CASSQATSRTGELFF. For the CDR3, the DNA is TGTGCCAGCAGCCAAGCGACTAGCAGGACCGGGGAGCTGTTTTTT.

Only a few counts were recorded for this clonotype. V gene TRBV7-3 combines with J gene TRBJ2-6, with 14 bases fitting TRBD2. CDR1 and CDR2 (germline): SGHTA, FQGTGA. This CDR3 comprises 20 residues. With 3 bases clipped from V and 0 bases from J, the junction kept 7 bases outside the gene matches. The CDR3 loop reads CASSFGLAGGTGSGANVLTF. CDR3 DNA: TGTGCCAGCAGCTTCGGACTAGCGGGGGGCACAGGCTCTGGGGCCAACGTCCTGACTTTC.

The sample holds many counts of this clonotype. J is TRBJ2-3 and V is TRBV28; D is unclear. The V end lost 3 bases, the J end lost 2 bases, and 9 bases lay between the germline ends. The V gene's germline CDR1 is MDHEN and CDR2 SYDVKM. This CDR3 spans 14 amino acids. The CDR3 DNA reads as TGTGCCAGCAGTTTCCGGCAGCACACAGATACGCAGTATTTT. Translation: CASSFRQHTDTQYF.

Only a few counts were recorded for this clonotype. The CDR3 DNA sequence: TGTGCCACCAGCAGAGCGCAAGCGGGAAGGGGTCAGTACTTC. Encoded protein: CATSRAQAGRGQYF. J is TRBJ2-5 and V is TRBV15, with 7 bases identical to TRBD2. Germline V gene data show CDR1 as LNHNV and CDR2 as YYDKDF (reference sequence). The CDR3 covers 14 residues. The V and J ends lost 1 base and 11 bases, in that order; junction bases with no gene match: 10.

Many counts were recorded for this clonotype. The chain has TRBV7-2 and TRBJ1-3, with D perhaps matching TRBD1 (5 bases). In germline, CDR1 is SGHTA, CDR2 FQGNSA. This CDR3 has 14 residues. Between the trimmed V and J ends, which lost 1 base and 2 bases, there was a span of 6 bases. CDR3 sequence reads: CASSLGGAGNTIYF. The CDR3 DNA is TGTGCCAGCAGCTTAGGAGGGGCTGGAAACACCATATATTTT.

This clonotype was seen repeatedly, ten times or more. The chain joins TRBV11-2 to TRBJ2-3; 8 nucleotides agree with TRBD2. CDR1 and CDR2 (germline): SGHAT, FQNNGV. The CDR3 totals 15 residues. J gave up 4 bases and V 6 bases, and 9 bases lay outside the gene matches. Here the CDR3 DNA reads TGTGCCAGCAGTCACTCGGGGGGGGCCGCAGATACGCAGTATTTT. It is translated as CASSHSGGAADTQYF.

The chain links TRBV20-1 to TRBJ2-1; 10 nucleotides align to TRBD2. Losses at the gene ends were 6 bases for V and 7 bases for J; bases not matched to a gene: 12. CDR1 and CDR2 from the germline V gene are DFQATT and SNEGSKA (reference sequence). The CDR3 is made up of 15 amino acids. The CDR3 here is CSASRELAGRNEQFF. CDR3 sequence (DNA): TGCAGTGCCTCCCGGGAACTAGCGGGAAGGAATGAGCAGTTCTTC.